This paragraph reports one T cell receptor (beta chain). Antigen specificity is unknown. The record originates from a study of molecular identifiers for immune sequencing clone quantification. Via MiXCR, TCRdb re-called the PCR reads, giving one row per CDR3 protein. This table has approximately 550,000 distinct CDR3 sequences, roughly 25% appearing once. The CDR3 runs 12 residues. V was trimmed by 1 base and J by 15 bases, leaving 13 bases between them. In germline, CDR1 is SEHNR, CDR2 FQNEAQ (reference sequence). With 10%, 30% or 50% of RNA, about 17,000 to 1,000,000 naive CD8 T cells were sequenced. Study results and caveats: In CMV-specific effectors, clones above 20 copies held over 97% of molecules; naive, under 1%.

The specimen was naive CD8+ T cells from blood, with Jurkat cell RNA spiked in. The subset denotes: FACS-sorted CD8+CD4-CCR7+CD45RA+ naive T cells. This sequence joins TRBV7-9 and TRBJ2-1; no firm D call. This TCR derives from a human donor in good health. Some libraries in this study had Jurkat cell RNA spiked in. The CDR3 sequence is CASSLGPRAPFF. The CDR3 DNA reads TGTGCCAGCAGCTTAGGACCTCGTGCGCCGTTCTTC.